This T cell receptor beta chain was identified during a study of blood T cell repertoires in COVID-19. About the research overall: The study drew acute and convalescent COVID-19 samples from the United States, Italy and Spain. T cells, B-cell-depleted T cells, or PBMCs supplied cDNA or gDNA.

Measured with immunoSEQ multiplex PCR; TCRdb has only the in-frame clones, and not every one. The sample records about 120,000 clones, about 84% being singletons. CDR3 length: 15 residues. Germline CDR1 and CDR2: MDHEN and SYDVKM. V dropped 1 base and J dropped 2; count of bases not matched to a gene: 2. Specimen: peripheral blood. The chain uses TRBV28 and TRBJ2-1; 7 positions match TRBD2. The clonotype was recovered from a man aged 55 to 70 with acute or convalescent COVID-19. In nucleotides, the CDR3 is TGTGCCAGCAGTTTATACCGGGAGGCCTACAATGAGCAGTTCTTC. Translation: CASSLYREAYNEQFF.